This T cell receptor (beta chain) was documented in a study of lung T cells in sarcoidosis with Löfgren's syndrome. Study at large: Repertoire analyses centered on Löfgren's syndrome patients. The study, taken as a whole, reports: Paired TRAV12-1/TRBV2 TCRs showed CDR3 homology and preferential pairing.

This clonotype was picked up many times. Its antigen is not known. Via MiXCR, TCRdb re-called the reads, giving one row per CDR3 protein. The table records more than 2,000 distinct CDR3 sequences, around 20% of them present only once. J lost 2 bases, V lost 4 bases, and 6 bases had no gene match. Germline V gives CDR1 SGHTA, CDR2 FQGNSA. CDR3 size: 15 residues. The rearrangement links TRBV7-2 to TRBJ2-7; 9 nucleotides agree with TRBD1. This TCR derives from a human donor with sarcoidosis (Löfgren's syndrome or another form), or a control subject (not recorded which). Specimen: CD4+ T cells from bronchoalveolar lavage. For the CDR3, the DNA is TGTGCCAGCAGCTCCCCGGACAGGGGTGCCTACGAGCAGTACTTC. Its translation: CASSSPDRGAYEQYF.